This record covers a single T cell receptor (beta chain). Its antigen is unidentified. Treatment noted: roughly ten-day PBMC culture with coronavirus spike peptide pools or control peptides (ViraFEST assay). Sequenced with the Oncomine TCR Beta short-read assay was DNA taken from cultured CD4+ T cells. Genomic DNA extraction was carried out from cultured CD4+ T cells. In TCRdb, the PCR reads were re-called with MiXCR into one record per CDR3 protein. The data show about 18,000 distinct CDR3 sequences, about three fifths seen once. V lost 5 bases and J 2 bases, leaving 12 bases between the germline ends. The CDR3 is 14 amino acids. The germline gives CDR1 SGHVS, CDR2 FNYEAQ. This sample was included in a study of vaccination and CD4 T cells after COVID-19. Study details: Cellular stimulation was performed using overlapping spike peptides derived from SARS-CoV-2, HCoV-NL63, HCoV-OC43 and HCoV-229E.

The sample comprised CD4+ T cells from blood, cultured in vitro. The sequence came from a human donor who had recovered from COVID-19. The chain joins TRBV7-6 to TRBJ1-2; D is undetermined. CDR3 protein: CASSQERQNYGYTF. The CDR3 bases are TGTGCCAGCAGCCAAGAACGGCAGAACTATGGCTACACCTTC.